One sample yielded the 29 T cell receptor beta chains listed below, sequenced in a study of T cells after yellow fever vaccination. TCRdb reprocessed the 5' RACE reads via MiXCR and lists one record per CDR3 protein. The repertoire holds about 340,000 distinct CDR3 sequences, with approximately 4.2% as singletons. The starting material was PBMCs, obtained 5 days after the yellow fever booster vaccination. Receptor source: a man younger than 35 who received the YFV17D yellow fever vaccine.

As for this clonotype: One end of the junction does not line up with germline, which may come from a read error. The chain recombines TRBV2 with TRBJ1-4, with 7 nucleotides matching TRBD1. The germline CDR1 and CDR2 sequences are SNHLY and FYNNEI. The CDR3 is 14 residues long. The CDR3 here is CASSEGGRGEKLFF. The CDR3 DNA follows: TGTGCCAGCAGCGAAGGGGGCAGAGGTGAAAAACTGTTTTTT.

This clonotype was counted between two and nine times. The J gene is TRBJ2-1, the V gene TRBV5-1, with TRBD1 as a possible D gene (5 bases). Germline V CDR1 and CDR2: SGHRS, YFSETQ. V was trimmed by 4 bases and J by 1 base, leaving 12 bases between them. The CDR3 consists of 15 residues. This chain's CDR3 is CASSPQGLSYNEQFF. CDR3 nucleotide sequence: TGCGCCAGCAGCCCCCAGGGCTTATCCTACAATGAGCAGTTCTTC.

This clonotype was seen repeatedly, ten times or more. This chain connects TRBV5-1 to TRBJ2-4; D is undetermined. The CDR3 totals 11 residues. V was cut by 6 bases and J by 5 bases, with 6 bases left in between. The germline V gene encodes CDR1 SGHRS and CDR2 YFSETQ. CDR3 bases: TGCGCCAGCAAGGTGGAAAACATTCAGTACTTC. Its protein is CASKVENIQYF.

This clonotype was observed a handful of times. The V gene is TRBV7-2, the J gene TRBJ1-2; weak D call: TRBD1 (5 bases). V was cut by 7 bases and J by 2 bases, with 17 bases left in between. CDR3 length equals 15 residues. The germline V gene has CDR1 SGHTA and CDR2 FQGNSA. This CDR3 is CASTPTPAGNYGYTF. DNA for the CDR3: TGTGCCAGCACCCCCACCCCTGCAGGGAACTATGGCTACACCTTC.

This clonotype was observed a handful of times. V gene TRBV6-2 or TRBV6-3 combines with J gene TRBJ1-1, with D possibly TRBD1 on 6 matching bases. Germline CDR1 MNHEY, CDR2 SVGEGT. There are 15 residues in the CDR3. Trimming removed 5 bases from V and 3 bases from J, with 16 bases in between. CDR3 sequence: CASSPGGGADTEAFF. The CDR3 nucleotides are TGTGCCAGCAGTCCCGGTGGGGGGGCGGACACTGAAGCTTTCTTT.

The gene calls are TRBV6-5 and TRBJ1-5; D possibly corresponds to TRBD1 (5 bases). CDR3 length equals 15 residues. V lost 6 bases and J 4 bases, leaving 16 bases between the germline ends. Germline V gene lookup returns CDR1 MNHEY and CDR2 SVGAGI. CDR3 loop: CASRGVTSPNQPQHF. The CDR3, as DNA: TGTGCCAGCAGAGGGGTTACATCGCCGAATCAGCCCCAGCATTTT.

The chain is built from TRBV6-5 and TRBJ1-2; D possibly corresponds to TRBD1 (5 bases). Germline V lookup: CDR1 MNHEY, CDR2 SVGAGI. Trimming removed 7 bases at V and 8 bases at J, with 20 bases between. This CDR3 comprises 14 residues. CDR3 coding DNA: TGTGCCAGCACTTCAAGCCCGGACACCCGGGGCTACACCTTC. It translates to CASTSSPDTRGYTF.

The chain employs TRBV4-2 and TRBJ1-4; tentative D call: TRBD1 (6 bases). CDR1 is LGHNA and CDR2 is YNFKEQ in the germline V gene. The CDR3 loop spans 15 amino acids. Trimming took 4 bases from V and 4 from J, leaving 13 bases between them. CDR3 DNA sequence: TGTGCCAGCAGCCCGGACAGAGCGCGTAATGAAAAACTGTTTTTT. Translated, it gives CASSPDRARNEKLFF.

This clonotype showed up many times. V gene TRBV19 combines with J gene TRBJ1-1; TRBD1 matches 9 bases. CDR1 is LNHDA, CDR2 SQIVND, per germline (reference sequence). The length of the CDR3 is 13 residues. V was clipped by 8 bases and J by 7 bases; unmatched bases: 8. The CDR3 reads CASSGTGRIEAFF. DNA for the CDR3: TGTGCCAGTTCCGGGACAGGGAGGATTGAAGCTTTCTTT.

This clonotype was seen repeatedly, ten times or more. V gene TRBV7-9 combines with J gene TRBJ1-1, with D unresolved. In germline, CDR1 is SEHNR, CDR2 FQNEAQ (reference sequence). The V end lost 3 bases, the J end lost 3 bases, and 8 bases lay between the germline ends. There are 13 residues in the CDR3. As DNA, the CDR3 is TGTGCCAGCAGCTTTGTCGGGGACACTGAAGCTTTCTTT. Its translation: CASSFVGDTEAFF.

This clonotype has a handful of counts. CDR3 DNA sequence: TGTGCCAGCAGTCTCATCGGGGTAGGATACGAGCAGTACGTC. Translation gives CASSLIGVGYEQYV. V is TRBV6-2 or TRBV6-3 and J is TRBJ2-7, with D perhaps matching TRBD2 (5 bases). The germline gives CDR1 MNHEY, CDR2 SVGEGT. V lost 5 bases and J lost 4, with 15 bases in between. The CDR3 is made up of 14 amino acids.

This clonotype was seen more than once but under ten times. V is TRBV29-1 and J is TRBJ2-2; no clear D. V lost 6 bases and J lost 6, with 11 bases in between. The V gene's germline CDR1 is SQVTM and CDR2 ANQGSEA. The CDR3 sequence is 12 residues long. The CDR3 DNA sequence: TGCAGCGTGAGGTCCGCTCCCGGGGAGCTGTTTTTT. Translated, it gives CSVRSAPGELFF.

The chain combines TRBV18 with TRBJ2-6; D may correspond to TRBD1 or TRBD2 (5 bases each). This CDR3 spans 16 amino acids. Per the germline V gene, CDR1 is KGHSH and CDR2 is LQKENI. The V end was cut by 2 bases, the J end by 0 bases, with 8 bases between. The CDR3 nucleotides are TGTGCCAGCTCACCAGGGGGTTTCTCTGGGGCCAACGTCCTGACTTTC. This translates into CASSPGGFSGANVLTF.

This clonotype showed up many times. The chain has TRBV4-1 and TRBJ2-2; 12 nucleotides align to TRBD1. The germline V gene has CDR1 MGHRA and CDR2 YSYEKL. CDR3 length: 16 amino acids. J gave up 7 bases and V 1 base, and 4 bases lay outside the gene matches. The CDR3 sequence is CASSQVGTGGIGELFF. As DNA, the CDR3 is TGCGCCAGCAGCCAAGTTGGGACAGGGGGCATCGGGGAGCTGTTTTTT.

The chain couples TRBV12-3 or TRBV12-4 to TRBJ1-1, with TRBD1 as a possible D gene (6 bases). This CDR3 has 16 residues. With 1 base removed from V and 4 bases from J, the gap between germline ends came to 16 bases. CDR3 residues: CASSLGQGLRVTEAFF. CDR3 sequence (DNA): TGTGCCAGCAGTTTAGGGCAGGGGTTAAGGGTCACTGAAGCTTTCTTT.

This sequence joins TRBV6-2 or TRBV6-3 and TRBJ1-5, with D possibly TRBD1 on 5 matching bases. The germline V and J ends were trimmed by 5 bases and 0 bases, with 20 bases remaining between them. There are 18 residues in the CDR3. Germline-derived CDR1 and CDR2 are MNHEY and SVGEGT. CDR3 in DNA: TGTGCCAGCAGTCGGGGCTCCGGAACGGCATATAGCAATCAGCCCCAGCATTTT. The encoded protein is CASSRGSGTAYSNQPQHF.

This clonotype was detected a few times. The V gene is TRBV7-9, the J gene TRBJ1-5, with D possibly TRBD1 on 5 matching bases. This CDR3 is built from 14 residues. Germline lookup yields CDR1 SEHNR and CDR2 FQNEAQ (reference sequence). V dropped 1 base and J dropped 4 bases, with 8 bases sitting between them. CDR3 sequence: CASSLGAGNQPQHF. Written as DNA, the CDR3 is TGTGCCAGCAGCTTAGGGGCAGGGAATCAGCCCCAGCATTTT.

The chain uses TRBV20-1 and TRBJ2-7; D uncertain. V was pared by 3 bases and J by 0 bases, with 12 bases between. CDR3 length: 14 amino acids. The germline CDR1 and CDR2 sequences are DFQATT and SNEGSKA (reference sequence). The CDR3 sequence: CSASRNPSSYEQYV. In DNA, the CDR3 is TGCAGTGCTAGCCGAAACCCGAGCTCCTACGAGCAGTACGTC.

The table lists this clonotype with a few counts. Written as DNA, the CDR3 is TGCGCCAGCAGCATCCAGGGTACCGGAAACACCATATATTTT. Translation: CASSIQGTGNTIYF. This chain uses TRBV5-1 with TRBJ1-3; D possibly corresponds to TRBD1 (5 bases). CDR3 length: 14 amino acids. CDR1 SGHRS and CDR2 YFSETQ come from the germline V gene. Trimming left V 4 bases short and J 4 bases short, with 12 bases between.

This clonotype was counted between two and nine times. The chain uses TRBV5-1 and TRBJ1-6; TRBD1 is a possible D gene (5 bases). The germline V gene encodes CDR1 SGHRS and CDR2 YFSETQ. V was cut by 5 bases and J by 0 bases, with 9 bases left in between. The CDR3 sequence is 15 residues long. As DNA, the CDR3 is TGCGCCAGCAGGACAGAGTACTCCTATAATTCACCCCTCCACTTT. This encodes CASRTEYSYNSPLHF.

This clonotype showed up many times. The chain combines TRBV7-2 with TRBJ2-3; weak D call: TRBD2 (6 bases). Germline V gives CDR1 SGHTA, CDR2 FQGNSA. The CDR3 covers 15 residues. V was clipped by 7 bases and J by 4 bases, with 18 bases between them. The CDR3 loop is CASTMGSAGSDTQYF. DNA of the CDR3: TGTGCCAGCACCATGGGGTCGGCGGGGTCAGATACGCAGTATTTT.

This clonotype was found many times. The rearrangement uses TRBV7-9 and TRBJ1-4, with D tentatively TRBD1 (6 bases). The CDR3 covers 16 residues. V gave up 5 bases and J gave up 0 bases, with 13 bases separating them. Germline loops: CDR1 SEHNR, CDR2 FQNEAQ (reference sequence). CDR3 sequence reads: CASSPDRMTTNEKLFF. For the CDR3, the DNA is TGTGCCAGCAGCCCAGACAGGATGACAACTAATGAAAAACTGTTTTTT.

The rearrangement joins TRBV7-2 to TRBJ2-3; D unresolved. CDR3 length equals 14 residues. Trimming left V 2 bases short and J 2 bases short, with 8 bases between. Per germline, CDR1 SGHTA and CDR2 FQGNSA. The CDR3 protein is CASSLRSFTDTQYF. The CDR3 region has the DNA TGTGCCAGCAGCTTACGTAGCTTCACAGATACGCAGTATTTT.

This clonotype was seen at least ten times. The V gene is TRBV5-1, the J gene TRBJ1-4; D not certain. The CDR3 consists of 15 residues. Trimming stripped 0 bases from V and 12 bases from J, with 18 bases between. Per the germline V gene, CDR1 is SGHRS and CDR2 is YFSETQ. The CDR3 region has the DNA TGCGCCAGCAGCTTGGTCGGCCCGCCGTTAGCGGAACTGTTTTTT. This encodes CASSLVGPPLAELFF.

This chain uses TRBV24-1 with TRBJ1-5; 9 bases align to TRBD1. The ends lost 6 bases at V and 9 bases at J; junction bases unmatched: 5. CDR1 is KGHDR, CDR2 SFDVKD, per germline. The CDR3 spans 13 residues. The CDR3 sequence: CATSRTGEMPQHF. The CDR3 DNA sequence: TGTGCCACCAGTCGGACAGGGGAAATGCCCCAGCATTTT.

This clonotype occurred a few times. The chain uses TRBV6-5 and TRBJ1-3; 7 bases fit TRBD1. Trimming took 2 bases from V and 4 from J; bases not matched to a gene: 8. The V gene's germline CDR1 is MNHEY and CDR2 SVGAGI. The CDR3 is 16 amino acids. The DNA for the CDR3 is TGTGCCAGCAGTTACCGGGAACCGGGACAGGGAAACACCATATATTTT. Translation: CASSYREPGQGNTIYF.

The chain carries TRBV5-1 and TRBJ1-2; possible D gene TRBD1, 5 bases. V was shortened by 0 bases and J by 5 bases, with 11 bases between the two germline ends. Germline values: CDR1 SGHRS, CDR2 YFSETQ. The CDR3 spans 14 residues. DNA of the CDR3: TGCGCCAGCAGCTTGGGGTTGGAGGGGTATGGCTACACCTTC. Translation gives CASSLGLEGYGYTF.

The rearrangement uses TRBV5-6 and TRBJ1-5; D unresolved. The germline V gene encodes CDR1 SGHDT and CDR2 YYEEEE. This CDR3 is 14 amino acids long. Between the trimmed V and J ends, which lost 0 bases and 7 bases, there was a span of 11 bases. CDR3 sequence reads: CASSLAAGQQPQHF. DNA for the CDR3: TGTGCCAGCAGCTTGGCGGCAGGCCAACAGCCCCAGCATTTT.

The chain joins TRBV27 to TRBJ2-7; D might be TRBD1 (6 bases). V lost 8 bases to trimming and J lost 2 bases, with 16 bases between them. Germline V gene lookup returns CDR1 MNHEY and CDR2 SMNVEV (reference sequence). This CDR3 contains 14 residues. The CDR3: CASRPQGNTYEQYV. The CDR3 DNA reads TGTGCCAGCCGACCCCAGGGGAACACCTACGAGCAGTACGTC.